This T cell receptor (beta chain) emerged from a study of blood T cell repertoires in COVID-19. Background on the study: Collection of acute and convalescent COVID-19 samples took place in the United States, Italy and Spain. T cells, B-cell-depleted T cells, or PBMCs supplied cDNA or gDNA.

The CDR3 sequence is 16 residues long. V was pared by 5 bases and J by 3 bases, with 9 bases of the junction left unmatched. Germline-derived CDR1 and CDR2 are PRHDT and FYEKMQ (reference sequence). Methods used by the authors: Reference gene primer amplification gave nucleated cell count estimates. Measured with immunoSEQ multiplex PCR; TCRdb has only the in-frame clones, and not every one. V and J calls and clone size are as listed in that table; D and trimming were resolved from the DNA. The repertoire holds about 73,000 clones, with 80% to 85% as singletons. Sequenced material: peripheral blood. This receptor was obtained from a human donor in a cohort sampled during active COVID-19. The chain joins TRBV13 to TRBJ1-1, with 10 bases aligning to TRBD1. CDR3 residues: CASSLPRTGGDTEAFF. In DNA, the CDR3 is TGTGCCAGCAGCCTCCCAAGGACAGGGGGAGACACTGAAGCTTTCTTT.